Listed below are T cell receptor beta chains from one sample, sequenced in a study of blood T cell repertoires in COVID-19. Method: immunoSEQ multiplex PCR; TCRdb's copy keeps in-frame clones and lacks some. The repertoire holds approximately 19,000 clones, with 88% as singletons. Sequencing used peripheral blood. The receptors were gathered from a human donor in a cohort sampled during active COVID-19. Each CDR3 is given with its conserved first and last residue. Fields, in order: CDR3 protein, CDR3 DNA, V gene, D gene, J gene, clone size. A D gene is named only where the DNA matches it firmly. Size values are once, few and many counts, or a class for expanded clones, and some rows have none.

cdr3_aa: CASSRRPEAEQFF
cdr3_nt: TGTGCCAGCAGCCGCCGCCCGGAGGCTGAGCAGTTCTTC
v_call: TRBV6-5
d_call: -
j_call: TRBJ2-1
clone_size: -

cdr3_aa: CASSQNRDVGETQYF
cdr3_nt: TGTGCCAGCAGCCAAAACAGGGATGTTGGTGAGACCCAGTACTTC
v_call: TRBV16
d_call: -
j_call: TRBJ2-5
clone_size: -

cdr3_aa: CASTGTTRTEAFF
cdr3_nt: TGTGCCAGCACCGGGACTACGCGCACTGAAGCTTTCTTT
v_call: TRBV6-5
d_call: -
j_call: TRBJ1-1
clone_size: -

cdr3_aa: CASSPGLSDREQFF
cdr3_nt: TGTGCCAGCAGCCCCGGACTCTCTGATCGGGAGCAGTTCTTC
v_call: TRBV11-3
d_call: -
j_call: TRBJ2-1
clone_size: -

cdr3_aa: CSVRQGAGEQYF
cdr3_nt: TGCAGCGTACGACAGGGCGCGGGGGAGCAGTACTTC
v_call: TRBV29-1
d_call: -
j_call: TRBJ2-7
clone_size: -

cdr3_aa: CASSSRDTNTGELFF
cdr3_nt: TGTGCCAGCAGTTCCAGGGACACGAACACCGGGGAGCTGTTTTTT
v_call: TRBV6-4
d_call: -
j_call: TRBJ2-2
clone_size: -

cdr3_aa: CASSQAGIVRSPLHF
cdr3_nt: TGTGCCAGCAGCCAAGCGGGGATTGTGAGATCACCCCTCCACTTT
v_call: TRBV3-1/TRBV3-2
d_call: -
j_call: TRBJ1-6
clone_size: -

cdr3_aa: CASSSPSTGEGYTF
cdr3_nt: TGCGCCAGCAGCTCGCCAAGCACAGGGGAGGGCTACACCTTC
v_call: TRBV5-1
d_call: TRBD1
j_call: TRBJ1-2
clone_size: -

cdr3_aa: CASSEFGQHYGYTF
cdr3_nt: TGTGCCAGCAGTGAATTCGGACAGCACTATGGCTACACCTTC
v_call: TRBV25-1
d_call: -
j_call: TRBJ1-2
clone_size: -

cdr3_aa: CASSVAQWPDIQYF
cdr3_nt: TGTGCCAGCAGCGTAGCCCAGTGGCCCGACATTCAGTACTTC
v_call: TRBV9
d_call: -
j_call: TRBJ2-4
clone_size: -

cdr3_aa: CASSLAGLYGYTF
cdr3_nt: TGCGCCAGCAGCTTGGCGGGATTATATGGCTACACCTTC
v_call: TRBV5-1
d_call: -
j_call: TRBJ1-2
clone_size: -

cdr3_aa: CASSVRGRSGNTIYF
cdr3_nt: TGTGCCAGCAGCGTCAGGGGACGGTCTGGAAACACCATATATTTT
v_call: TRBV2
d_call: -
j_call: TRBJ1-3
clone_size: -

cdr3_aa: CASSETANYGYTF
cdr3_nt: TGTGCCAGCAGTGAAACAGCCAACTATGGCTACACCTTC
v_call: TRBV6-1
d_call: -
j_call: TRBJ1-2
clone_size: -

cdr3_aa: CASSRITGINYGYTF
cdr3_nt: TGTGCCAGCAGCCGAATCACAGGGATCAACTATGGCTACACCTTC
v_call: TRBV11-2
d_call: -
j_call: TRBJ1-2
clone_size: -

cdr3_aa: CASSALTSYNEQFF
cdr3_nt: TGTGCCAGTAGTGCCCTAACCTCCTACAATGAGCAGTTCTTC
v_call: TRBV19
d_call: -
j_call: TRBJ2-1
clone_size: -

cdr3_aa: CASSLPGEGQDTQYF
cdr3_nt: TGTGCCAGCAGCTTGCCAGGTGAAGGTCAAGATACGCAGTATTTT
v_call: TRBV5-4
d_call: -
j_call: TRBJ2-3
clone_size: once

cdr3_aa: CASNSGWEETQYF
cdr3_nt: TGTGCCAGCAACTCAGGGTGGGAAGAGACCCAGTACTTC
v_call: TRBV5-4
d_call: -
j_call: TRBJ2-5
clone_size: -

cdr3_aa: CASSVDTGRGEKLFF
cdr3_nt: TGTGCCAGCAGCGTCGACACGGGCCGGGGTGAAAAACTGTTTTTT
v_call: TRBV9
d_call: -
j_call: TRBJ1-4
clone_size: -

cdr3_aa: CASSEGQSITEAFF
cdr3_nt: TGCGCCAGCAGCGAGGGACAGTCGATCACTGAAGCTTTCTTT
v_call: TRBV5-1
d_call: TRBD1
j_call: TRBJ1-1
clone_size: -

cdr3_aa: CASSYDSGIEQFF
cdr3_nt: TGTGCCAGCAGTTACGATTCGGGGATTGAGCAGTTCTTC
v_call: TRBV6-5
d_call: -
j_call: TRBJ2-1
clone_size: -

cdr3_aa: CASSPRGSNTGELFF
cdr3_nt: TGCGCCAGCAGCCCGAGGGGGTCGAACACCGGGGAGCTGTTTTTT
v_call: TRBV5-1
d_call: -
j_call: TRBJ2-2
clone_size: once

cdr3_aa: CASSYDRDYEQYF
cdr3_nt: TGTGCCAGCAGTTATGACAGAGACTACGAGCAGTACTTC
v_call: TRBV12-3/TRBV12-4
d_call: -
j_call: TRBJ2-7
clone_size: -

cdr3_aa: CAWSDTGAGGYTF
cdr3_nt: TGTGCCTGGAGTGACACAGGGGCGGGGGGCTACACCTTC
v_call: TRBV30
d_call: TRBD1
j_call: TRBJ1-2
clone_size: -

cdr3_aa: CASSIFGATGTEAFF
cdr3_nt: TGTGCCAGTAGTATATTTGGGGCCACCGGCACTGAAGCTTTCTTT
v_call: TRBV19
d_call: -
j_call: TRBJ1-1
clone_size: -

cdr3_aa: CASSLAGTSTDTQYF
cdr3_nt: TGCGCCAGCAGCTTGGCAGGTACGAGTACAGATACGCAGTATTTT
v_call: TRBV5-1
d_call: -
j_call: TRBJ2-3
clone_size: -

cdr3_aa: CASSEGQNTEAFF
cdr3_nt: TGCGCCAGCAGCGAGGGACAGAACACTGAAGCTTTCTTT
v_call: TRBV5-1
d_call: -
j_call: TRBJ1-1
clone_size: once

cdr3_aa: CASSLYTSRTGSEKLFF
cdr3_nt: TGTGCCAGCAGTTTATACACGTCACGGACAGGGAGTGAAAAACTGTTTTTT
v_call: TRBV27
d_call: TRBD1
j_call: TRBJ1-4
clone_size: -

cdr3_aa: CASSSRGSGGYTF
cdr3_nt: TGTGCCAGCAGCTCCAGAGGAAGTGGAGGCTACACCTTC
v_call: TRBV7-9
d_call: -
j_call: TRBJ1-2
clone_size: -

cdr3_aa: CASIQAAGGYNEQFF
cdr3_nt: TGTGCCAGCATACAGGCAGCGGGGGGGTACAATGAGCAGTTCTTC
v_call: TRBV2
d_call: TRBD2
j_call: TRBJ2-1
clone_size: few

cdr3_aa: CASSGRTSGGALSTDTQYF
cdr3_nt: TGTGCCAGCAGCGGAAGGACTAGCGGGGGGGCCCTTAGCACAGATACGCAGTATTTT
v_call: TRBV9
d_call: TRBD2
j_call: TRBJ2-3
clone_size: -

cdr3_aa: CASSAGAGAPYEQYF
cdr3_nt: TGTGCCAGCAGCGCAGGAGCGGGGGCCCCCTACGAGCAGTACTTC
v_call: TRBV11-2
d_call: TRBD2
j_call: TRBJ2-7
clone_size: -

cdr3_aa: CATSRAWASGEYTDTQYF
cdr3_nt: TGTGCCACCAGCAGAGCTTGGGCTAGCGGGGAGTACACAGATACGCAGTATTTT
v_call: TRBV15
d_call: TRBD2
j_call: TRBJ2-3
clone_size: -

cdr3_aa: CASSPAARTGHSGNTIYF
cdr3_nt: TGTGCCAGCAGCCCCGCCGCCCGGACAGGGCACTCTGGAAACACCATATATTTT
v_call: TRBV7-6
d_call: TRBD1
j_call: TRBJ1-3
clone_size: -

cdr3_aa: CSVRDKVAFF
cdr3_nt: TGCAGTGTTAGGGACAAGGTAGCTTTCTTT
v_call: TRBV20-1
d_call: -
j_call: TRBJ1-1
clone_size: -

cdr3_aa: CASSKEGAGGSGNTIYF
cdr3_nt: TGTGCCAGCAGCAAAGAAGGGGCAGGGGGCTCTGGAAACACCATATATTTT
v_call: TRBV4-2
d_call: TRBD1
j_call: TRBJ1-3
clone_size: -

cdr3_aa: CASSLEPAGAGETQYF
cdr3_nt: TGCGCCAGCAGCTTGGAACCAGCGGGGGCGGGGGAGACCCAGTACTTC
v_call: TRBV5-1
d_call: TRBD2
j_call: TRBJ2-5
clone_size: -

cdr3_aa: CASSLTPQGQGTGYTF
cdr3_nt: TGCGCCAGCAGCTTGACCCCCCAGGGACAGGGTACAGGCTACACCTTC
v_call: TRBV5-1
d_call: TRBD1
j_call: TRBJ1-2
clone_size: -